One sample yielded the 32 T cell receptor beta chains listed below, sequenced in a study of breast tumors, draining lymph nodes, adjacent tissues. TCRdb called the multiplex PCR reads again in MiXCR, with one record for every CDR3 protein. The table has fewer than 140,000 distinct CDR3 sequences, roughly 33% seen once. Breast cancer patients provided tissue from their axillary draining lymph nodes. Material: axillary lymph node tissue. The origin of the receptors is a female donor with breast cancer. Some clones in this sample may be carry-over from other donors' samples.

This clonotype came up a few times. The V and J genes are TRBV18 and TRBJ2-5, with 11 bases fitting TRBD2. CDR1 is KGHSH and CDR2 is LQKENI in the germline V gene. The CDR3 totals 18 residues. The junction had 8 bases not matched to a gene; V was cut back by 2 bases and J by 0 bases. The CDR3 spells CASSPALAGGSYQETQYF. The CDR3 region has the DNA TGTGCCAGCTCACCAGCCCTAGCGGGAGGCTCGTACCAAGAGACCCAGTACTTC.

Ten or more counts support this clonotype. This chain uses TRBV11-3 with TRBJ2-1; D is possibly TRBD1 (5 bases). Trimming cost V 4 bases and J 8 bases, with 9 bases left between them. The CDR3 consists of 12 residues. Germline CDR1 SGHNT, CDR2 YENEEA. CDR3 DNA: TGTGCCAGCAGCTCCCAAGGGGATGAGCAGTTCTTC. It specifies CASSSQGDEQFF.

This clonotype was found a few times. Since a much larger clone is just one base distant, this may be a read error. The chain carries TRBV11-2 and TRBJ2-7; perhaps TRBD2 as D (5 bases). The V gene lost 5 bases and the J gene lost 12 bases, with 20 bases spanning the gap. The CDR3 runs to 13 residues. The germline V gene encodes CDR1 SGHAT and CDR2 FQNNGV. For the CDR3, the DNA is TGTGCCAGCAGCAGAGCGGAGGAGTCTGAGAGGTACTTC. This gives the protein CASSRAEESERYF.

Notes on this clonotype: Sequence at one end of the junction differs from germline and may be a read error. The chain uses TRBV6-6 and TRBJ2-5; D might be TRBD1 or TRBD2, each matching 6 bases. The CDR3 runs to 16 residues. The germline gives CDR1 MNHNY, CDR2 SVGAGI (reference sequence). The CDR3 loop reads CASSDSLEGGRETQYF. The CDR3 nucleotides are TGTGCCAGCAGTGACTCGCTGGAGGGGGGCAGGGAGACCCAGTACTTC.

Ten or more counts support this clonotype. The chain recombines TRBV29-1 with TRBJ1-5; 8 positions agree with TRBD1. V shed 7 bases, J shed 6 bases, and the junction held 14 bases outside the gene matches. Germline CDR1 and CDR2: SQVTM and ANQGSEA. This CDR3 is 15 amino acids long. The CDR3 sequence is CSEPSHRGFAQPQHF. CDR3 DNA: TGCAGCGAGCCTTCGCACAGGGGGTTTGCTCAGCCCCAGCATTTT.

This chain connects TRBV5-1 to TRBJ2-3; tentatively, D is TRBD1 (5 bases). The end of the DNA is better explained by TRBJ1-5, so the J call may be wrong. This CDR3 is built from 15 residues. CDR1 SGHRS and CDR2 YFSETQ come from the germline V gene. The CDR3 sequence is CASSRGDGRNQPQHF. The CDR3 bases are TGCGCCAGCAGCAGAGGGGATGGCAGGAATCAGCCCCAGCATTTT.

This clonotype was counted many times. This chain joins TRBV5-1 and TRBJ2-5, with D perhaps matching TRBD2 (5 bases). Trimming took 6 bases from V and 5 from J, leaving 14 bases between them. Germline V lookup: CDR1 SGHRS, CDR2 YFSETQ. CDR3 length equals 13 residues. The CDR3 region has the DNA TGCGCCAGCAAAAACAGTTGGGAGGAGACCCAGTACTTC. Encoded protein: CASKNSWEETQYF.

On this clonotype itself: One end of the junction fails to match germline, which may point to a read error. V and J are TRBV6-5 and TRBJ2-7; D tentatively fits TRBD1 or TRBD2 (6 bases each). The germline gives CDR1 MNHEY, CDR2 SVGAGI. CDR3 size: 14 residues. DNA of the CDR3: TGTGCCAGCAGTTACTTCGGGGGCGGCCACGAGCAGTGCTTC. This sequence encodes CASSYFGGGHEQCF.

This clonotype was counted only a few times. A much larger clone lies one base from this, so it may be a read error. CDR3 coding DNA: TGTGCCAGCAGCCCGTTAGCGGCAATAAGGATGGATGAGCAGTTCTTC. Its translation is CASSPLAAIRMDEQFF. V is TRBV5-6 and J is TRBJ2-1, with D perhaps TRBD2 (6 bases). The V and J ends lost 4 bases and 8 bases respectively, with 22 bases between them. Looked up from germline, CDR1 is SGHDT and CDR2 is YYEEEE. CDR3 length equals 16 residues.

This clonotype was seen many times. V is TRBV6-6 and J is TRBJ2-7, with 13 positions matching TRBD2. The CDR3 is made up of 18 amino acids. In germline, CDR1 is MNHNY, CDR2 SVGAGI (reference sequence). Trimming removed 7 bases from V and 2 bases from J; junction bases left unmatched: 14. CDR3: CASTPSPTSGRKTYEQYF. In nucleotides, the CDR3 is TGTGCCAGCACCCCGAGTCCGACTAGCGGGAGGAAGACCTACGAGCAGTACTTC.

This clonotype was observed at least ten times. CDR3 sequence (DNA): TGCGCCAGCAGCGTAGGGGGCTACTCCTACAATGAGCAGTTCTTC. This codes for CASSVGGYSYNEQFF. This chain links TRBV5-1 with TRBJ2-1; 7 positions agree with TRBD1. V gave up 4 bases and J gave up 0 bases; unmatched junction bases: 4. The V gene's germline CDR1 is SGHRS and CDR2 YFSETQ. The CDR3 runs 15 residues.

Many counts were recorded for this clonotype. A read error may be the cause here, since a much bigger clone is one base away. The CDR3 ends on some other residue instead of the conserved phenylalanine or tryptophan, so this is likely a read error. This rearrangement joins TRBV25-1 to TRBJ2-5, with a possible D match to TRBD2 (5 bases). The V gene lost 4 bases and the J gene lost 2 bases, with 14 bases spanning the gap. Germline assignment: CDR1 MGHDK and CDR2 SYGVNS. This CDR3 comprises 15 residues. CDR3 nucleotide sequence: TGTGCCAGCAGTGGCCCGGAGGCTAATCAAGAGACCCAGTACCTC. Residues: CASSGPEANQETQYL.

This clonotype has just a few counts. This sequence may be a read error, since a much larger clone differs from it by one base. This likely comes from a read error, as the CDR3 has no conserved phenylalanine or tryptophan at its end. V and J are TRBV7-9 and TRBJ2-7; perhaps TRBD1 as D (6 bases). The germline CDR1 and CDR2 sequences are SEHNR and FQNEAQ (reference sequence). The CDR3 is 14 amino acids. V gave up 3 bases and J gave up 2 bases, with 11 bases separating them. In DNA form, the CDR3 reads TGTGCCAGCAGCTTTGAGGACAGTGCCTACGAGCAGTACCTC. Translation gives CASSFEDSAYEQYL.

Only one count was recorded for this clonotype. This chain connects TRBV15 to TRBJ2-1; 14 bases map to TRBD2. The J segment lost 2 bases and the V segment lost 2 bases, leaving 8 bases of the junction unmatched. Germline V gene lookup returns CDR1 LNHNV and CDR2 YYDKDF (reference sequence). The CDR3 runs to 19 residues. DNA of the CDR3: TGTGCCACCAGCAGAATGGGGACTAGCGGGAGTATGACCTACAATGAGCAGTTCTTC. Its protein is CATSRMGTSGSMTYNEQFF.

The chain combines TRBV20-1 with TRBJ1-2; D call uncertain. The CDR3 contains 19 residues. In germline, CDR1 is DFQATT, CDR2 SNEGSKA (reference sequence). Trimming left V 6 bases short and J 4 bases short, with 33 bases between. The CDR3 protein is CSALDGSPNNYFAFYGYTF. Written as DNA, the CDR3 is TGCAGTGCCCTGGATGGCTCCCCTAATAACTATTTTGCATTCTATGGCTACACCTTC.

Details on this clonotype: The junction does not match germline at one end; this may be a read error. The chain is built from TRBV20-1 and TRBJ1-4, with no clear D. The V gene's germline CDR1 is DFQATT and CDR2 SNEGSKA (reference sequence). The CDR3 loop spans 14 amino acids. This chain's CDR3 is CSARAGGGNGKLFF. For the CDR3, the DNA is TGCAGTGCTAGGGCGGGCGGCGGTAATGGAAAACTGTTTTTT.

This clonotype was picked up many times. CDR3 DNA sequence: TGTGCTAGTGGTTTCGACCCTGGACAGCTTTATGGCTACACCTTC. This codes for CASGFDPGQLYGYTF. The rearrangement joins TRBV12-5 to TRBJ1-2, with a weak D call TRBD1 (6 bases). CDR1 and CDR2 (germline): LGHNT, FRNRAP. This CDR3 comprises 15 residues. Trimming removed 3 bases from V and 5 bases from J, with 16 bases in between.

This clonotype was recorded at least ten times. The genes are TRBV5-1 and TRBJ2-7, with a weak D call TRBD2 (6 bases). V shed 4 bases and J shed 5 bases, with 19 bases lying between them. Germline CDR1 and CDR2: SGHRS and YFSETQ. The CDR3 extends over 15 amino acids. In DNA form, the CDR3 reads TGCGCCAGCAGCCCGGGACTGAGGGTGAGCGACGAGCAGTACTTC. It specifies CASSPGLRVSDEQYF. The entire variable domain, with the rest obtained from reference TRBV5-1 and TRBJ2-7, is as follows: KAGVTQTPRYLIKTRGQQVTLSCSPISGHRSVSWYQQTPGQGLQFLFEYFSETQRNKGNFPGRFSGRQFSNSRSEMNVSTLELGDSALYLCASSPGLRVSDEQYFGPGTRLTVT.

This clonotype was counted only a few times. A much more abundant neighbour one base away suggests this may be a read error. This chain connects TRBV7-9 to TRBJ2-2, with 9 positions matching TRBD2. Germline loops: CDR1 SEHNR, CDR2 FQNEAQ (reference sequence). This CDR3 spans 16 amino acids. CDR3 amino acids: CASTPASGANTGGLFF. CDR3 bases: TGTGCCAGCACCCCTGCTAGCGGGGCGAACACCGGGGGGCTGTTTTTT.

V gene TRBV24-1 combines with J gene TRBJ2-5, with a tentative D call TRBD2 (6 bases). CDR3 size: 16 residues. The V end lost 3 bases, the J end lost 0 bases, and 13 bases lay between the germline ends. Germline values: CDR1 KGHDR, CDR2 SFDVKD. CDR3 nucleotide sequence: TGTGCCACCAGTGATGGCGGGACCGCTTACCAAGAGACCCAGTACTTC. It is translated as CATSDGGTAYQETQYF.

This clonotype was seen many times. J is TRBJ2-5 and V is TRBV6-5; 11 bases agree with TRBD2. There are 15 residues in the CDR3. Trimming at V came to 0 bases and at J to 5 bases, leaving 2 bases not matched to a gene. Germline V CDR1 and CDR2: MNHEY, SVGAGI. In nucleotides, the CDR3 is TGTGCCAGCAGTTACTCCCCTAGCGGGGGGGAGACCCAGTACTTC. Translation: CASSYSPSGGETQYF.

This clonotype appeared many times. The chain joins TRBV18 to TRBJ1-5; D perhaps matches TRBD1 (6 bases). The CDR3 spans 15 residues. Deletions cut 2 bases from V and 3 bases from J, with 11 bases between. Germline CDR1 KGHSH, CDR2 LQKENI. CDR3 residues: CASSPAQGTNQPQHF. The CDR3 DNA reads TGTGCCAGCTCACCAGCTCAGGGGACCAATCAGCCCCAGCATTTT.

Concerning this clonotype: Without the conserved terminal phenylalanine or tryptophan, this CDR3 likely stems from a read error. The limits of the CDR3 on the DNA are not certain, so only TCRdb's listed CDR3 is given. V usage is TRBV7-3 and J usage is TRBJ2-7. Both ends counted, the CDR3 spans 14 residues. Germline CDR1 SGHTA, CDR2 FQGTGA. This CDR3 reads CASSPGPSSYEQHL.

This clonotype appeared many times. The V gene is TRBV2, the J gene TRBJ2-1; TRBD2 agrees at 13 bases. The CDR3 runs 15 residues. Germline V lookup: CDR1 SNHLY, CDR2 FYNNEI. Trimming at V came to 6 bases and at J to 8 bases, leaving 7 bases not matched to a gene. The CDR3 bases are TGTGCCAGCAGATACGGGACTAGCGGGACGGATGAGCAGTTCTTC. Translation: CASRYGTSGTDEQFF.

CDR3 bases: TGCGCCAGCAGTGACGGCAGGGATGAAGGCTACACCTTC. Its protein is CASSDGRDEGYTF. The chain has TRBV10-2 and TRBJ1-2; possible D gene TRBD1, 5 bases. The CDR3 spans 13 residues. V lost 3 bases and J 8 bases, leaving 13 bases between the germline ends. Germline V gene data show CDR1 as WSHSY and CDR2 as SAAADI.

This sequence joins TRBV5-6 and TRBJ1-4; D not certain. This CDR3 has 13 amino acids. Germline V lookup: CDR1 SGHDT, CDR2 YYEEEE. Trimming took 0 bases from V and 7 from J, leaving 7 bases between them. CDR3 nucleotide sequence: TGTGCCAGCAGCTTGGTGGGTACTGAAAAACTGTTTTTT. This gives the protein CASSLVGTEKLFF.

This clonotype was seen a few times. This chain links TRBV5-6 with TRBJ2-3; 7 nucleotides match TRBD1. CDR3 length: 16 residues. Trimming cost V 3 bases and J 3 bases; bases outside gene matches: 10. CDR1 SGHDT and CDR2 YYEEEE come from the germline V gene. As DNA, the CDR3 is TGTGCCAGCAGCTACACAGGGGCCGCCGGTACAGATACGCAGTATTTT. Protein sequence: CASSYTGAAGTDTQYF.

This clonotype was observed many times. This chain joins TRBV18 and TRBJ1-6; possibly TRBD1 for D (5 bases). Germline assignment: CDR1 KGHSH and CDR2 LQKENI. Trimming took 9 bases from V and 5 from J, leaving 11 bases between them. CDR3 length equals 13 residues. CDR3 bases: TGTGCCAGTTTCCGGGACCATAATTCACCCCTCCACTTT. Its protein is CASFRDHNSPLHF.

Details on this clonotype: A much larger clonotype is one base distant, so this may be a read error. This chain connects TRBV28 to TRBJ1-6, with unresolved D. The length of the CDR3 is 15 residues. The germline V gene has CDR1 MDHEN and CDR2 SYDVKM. The V and J ends lost 5 bases and 8 bases respectively, with 16 bases between them. DNA of the CDR3: TGTGCCAGCAGTCTAGAGGCGCACGCCGATTCACCCCTCCACTTT. Translating it yields CASSLEAHADSPLHF.

This clonotype was recorded many times. V and J are TRBV29-1 and TRBJ2-5; TRBD2 agrees at 9 bases. V lost 3 bases to trimming and J lost 0 bases; unmatched junction nucleotides: 5. Per germline, CDR1 SQVTM and CDR2 ANQGSEA. CDR3 length: 15 residues. The CDR3 reads CSVETSGTYQETQYF. The CDR3 DNA is TGCAGCGTTGAGACTAGCGGCACTTACCAAGAGACCCAGTACTTC.

This clonotype has ten or more counts. The J gene is TRBJ1-3, the V gene TRBV18; D unclear. Per the germline V gene, CDR1 is KGHSH and CDR2 is LQKENI. The CDR3 contains 16 residues. V was trimmed by 1 base and J by 0 bases, leaving 10 bases between them. The CDR3 region has the DNA TGTGCCAGCTCACCACGTCCTCTTGACTCTGGAAACACCATATATTTT. Protein sequence: CASSPRPLDSGNTIYF.

V gene TRBV12-3 or TRBV12-4 combines with J gene TRBJ2-3; maybe TRBD2 (5 bases). V was trimmed by 0 bases and J by 0 bases, leaving 10 bases between them. The CDR3 totals 16 residues. The CDR3 DNA follows: TGTGCCAGCAGTTTAGCGCGGGTTACTAGCACAGATACGCAGTATTTT. Residues: CASSLARVTSTDTQYF.